This TCR beta chain stems from a study of blood T cell repertoires in COVID-19. The CDR3 runs 16 residues. Per the germline V gene, CDR1 is DFQATT and CDR2 is SNEGSKA (reference sequence). After removal of 3 bases from V and 0 bases from J, the junction contained 7 bases not matched to a gene. TCRdb's copy holds only in-frame clones and misses some; the assay was immunoSEQ multiplex PCR. The repertoire holds about 350,000 clones, with almost 90% as singletons. This clonotype was sampled from a woman between 25 and 40 years old who had been exposed to COVID-19. V and J are TRBV20-1 and TRBJ2-1; the match to TRBD2 covers 8 bases. Source material: PBMCs or T cells enriched from blood (not recorded which). The CDR3, as DNA: TGCAGTGCTAGTGTGAGCGGGAGTCGCTCCTACAATGAGCAGTTCTTC. Its protein is CSASVSGSRSYNEQFF.